This TCR beta chain was profiled in a study of cytomegalovirus exposure and HLA in healthy donors (dated by TCRdb to about 2017). Background for the entire study: In an earlier analysis of 587 of the donors, 250 to 350 Gb of sequence data and some 100 million unique TCR beta sequences from 150 million to 200 million T cells were reported. An early release that covered more than 550 HLA-typed donors contained about 300 gigabases of sequencing data and tens of millions of unique TCR sequences. Of the approximately 400 genotyped donors, over 65% fell in the genetic ancestry cluster associated with self-reported Caucasian donors. The study aimed to test whether signatures of past pathogen exposure could be identified by cataloging public T cell receptors. The study profiled the T cell repertoires of hundreds of subjects by immunosequencing and related them to cytomegalovirus serostatus. A separate validation cohort of roughly 120 different subjects was used in addition to the 666-subject first cohort. To predict cytomegalovirus infection status, the study combined high-throughput TCR immunosequencing, statistical association of individual TCRs with disease status, and machine learning. To study patterns of TCR occurrence, a later analysis re-analyzed previously published TCR beta repertoires from several hundred donors and added high-resolution HLA genotyping. Rather than drawing on any new phenotypic data, the later analysis identified candidate immune exposures from TCR beta sequences and the way those sequences occurred across donors. An earlier analysis of around 640 of the donors used high-throughput TCR beta sequencing to judge whether each TCR beta V gene segment behaved as functional or pseudogenic. Donor age, sex, ethnicity and CMV serostatus were compiled alongside the repertoire data. A later genetic analysis took genome-wide SNP genotypes for about three fifths of the 666 donors and used that subset as a discovery cohort. All discovery cohort repertoires had been generated using a single sequencing platform. Class I and class II HLA loci were covered by the typing at four-digit resolution. Typing coverage varied by locus: 629-630 donors for A, B, C, DRB1 and DQB1; under 550 for DQA1; more than 600 for DPA1; approximately 450 for DPB1. Five DR-DQ haplotypes were treated as single units for association and clustering because of strong linkage in the cohort. On average, around 240,000 unique TCR beta nucleotide sequences were sequenced per donor among about 400 genotyped donors of the cohort, with roughly 18% of those sequences being non-productive. What the work shows at the level of the full study, not this receptor alone: In a later analysis, around 15,000 TCR beta sequences were associated with specific HLA alleles at a false discovery rate of 0.05. Correlated functional status among segregating V segments might reflect linkage disequilibrium, but an unknown experimental factor could not be ruled out. The earlier analysis of 587 of the donors excluded some 16 rarely observed V segments, including chromosome 9 orphons, because counts were too low. Compared with the approximately 700-donor mean, donors in an Asian-associated ancestry cluster had fewer N-insertions in productive TCRs, according to a later genetic analysis. Presence/absence analyses assumed roughly uniform sequencing depth across donors, an assumption that may not hold. While some public TCRs were present in many individuals, most TCR sequences turned up only very rarely across donors. Cytomegalovirus status was reported to be diagnosed by the classifier with high specificity and sensitivity in both the original and validation cohorts. A further reported finding was that TCR beta sequences accurately predicted the HLA-A and HLA-B alleles for most subjects in the first cohort. The authors suggested that the approach could potentially be extended to other disease states and immunological phenotypes. Broadly in line with IMGT annotations, most TCR beta V segments showed up in productive rearrangements about 90% or about 30% of the time in an earlier analysis of 587 of the donors. V-gene and J-gene trimming of TCR beta chains was associated with a missense DCLRE1C variant in a later genetic analysis, and the association was replicated in an independent cohort. For the cohort, immune exposure information was limited to CMV serostatus. In the study, 150 to 200 TCR beta chains were listed as associated with cytomegalovirus. In a later analysis, HLA-associated TCR beta chains were found to be more clonally expanded and to have lower generation probabilities than equally common non-associated chains. Most CMV-associated TCR beta chains appeared to be HLA-restricted in a later analysis, and the HLA associations seemed to be driven largely by CMV exposure. According to a later analysis, parvovirus B19, influenza, CMV and Epstein-Barr virus appeared linked to several top co-occurrence clusters. A later analysis found that TCR association rates varied across HLA loci, with DRB1 alleles showing the most associated TCRs and HLA-C alleles the fewest. Because HLA typing was missing for some donors at each locus, association tests included only the typed subset. When HLA alleles, especially DR and DQ, strongly co-occurred, TCR associations were difficult to assign to individual alleles. A group of highly shared sequence variants was considered likely to be a technical artifact of the sequencing pipeline. In vitro tests confirmed that a few of the cytomegalovirus-associated TCR beta chains recognize cytomegalovirus antigens. This cohort had only TCR beta chains sequenced, and the lack of alpha or paired-chain data limited which features could be detected.

This clone was detected only a few times. What antigen it recognizes has not been identified. No quality values exist for individual bases; no much larger clone is one base distant. In total, over 600 healthy bone marrow donors made up the cohort. At the time of sampling, every cohort member was nominally healthy, though immune exposures that went unrecorded were likely present. The donor tested CMV seronegative, placing the donor among the 350 to 400 seronegative members of the cohort. A peripheral blood sample was collected from each donor, and TCR beta sequencing was performed on peripheral blood mononuclear cells. Genomic DNA was extracted from the blood cell samples with the Qiagen DNeasy Blood Extraction Kit. The library was made by the immunoSEQ multiplex PCR assay. For the multiplex PCR, a mixture combining 60 forward primers for TCR Vbeta segments and 13 reverse primers for TCR Jbeta segments was used. Amplification of the CDR3 region of rearranged TCR beta genes was performed with a multiplex PCR assay on genomic DNA. The amplified TCR beta libraries were sequenced on the Illumina HiSeq System as 87-base-pair reads. Turning to the authors' computational methods: A later analysis counted some 80 million unique TCR beta chains across the approximately 700 repertoires, and some 11 million of these chains were shared by at least two donors. A nearest-neighbor algorithm error-corrected the raw reads and collapsed the reads into unique sequences, merging closely related sequences to remove PCR and sequencing errors. Alignment of CDR3 sequences to IMGT reference sequences was used to assign V, D and J gene segments. For a sequence to be retained, at least a six-nucleotide match to both a V gene segment and a J gene segment was required. Rearrangements were called productive when the CDR3 lacked stop codons and stayed in frame with V and J; all others were non-productive. Following IMGT convention, CDR3 was defined as the stretch from the second conserved V-encoded cysteine to the conserved J-encoded phenylalanine. Sequences without an unambiguous match to a single V gene segment were excluded from the earlier analysis of approximately 560 of the donors. An earlier analysis of 587 of the donors classified V segments as functional when productive rearrangements were above 56.7% and as segregating when the standard deviation between donors was above 5%. A statistical classification framework was built to diagnose cytomegalovirus status from the catalog of TCR beta chain sequences. In a later analysis, V and J genes were assigned by comparing TCR nucleotide sequences against IMGT/GENE-DB human TR gene sequences. The TCRdist pipeline was used in a later analysis to assign CDR3 sequences and most-parsimonious VDJ recombination scenarios. A later analysis defined each TCR beta chain by its CDR3 amino acid sequence plus V-gene family, and excluded reads lacking a unique V-gene family. In a later analysis, around 600 highly shared, low-generation-probability nucleotide sequences were removed to address suspected cross-contamination and a sequencing artifact. In a later analysis, a clonal expansion index was calculated for each public chain from normalized within-repertoire ranks of inferred template counts. Generation probabilities in a later analysis came from a VDJ recombination model fitted to out-of-frame rearrangements, and those results were checked against IGoR. In a later analysis, hypergeometric tests were used to score TCR-TCR, TCR-HLA and TCR-CMV co-occurrence, with a repertoire-size bias correction applied to TCR pairs. False discovery rates were estimated in a later analysis by permuting HLA or CMV assignments 20 times. In a later analysis, co-occurring TCRs were grouped using DBSCAN, and TCRdist sequence similarity was added for clustering within HLA-allele-positive subsets. For co-occurrence clustering, repertoires with fewer than 30,000 or more than 120,000 public chains were excluded, along with 5 or 6 repertoires with anomalous nucleotide sharing. What TCRdb holds here is the immuneACCESS table cut down to in-frame rearrangements. Part of the clones is not present; checked against another copy, under half of the missing clones reflect an unresolved V gene, and the others are unexplained. The D gene and trimming were derived from the DNA, and the V and J assignments and clone size from that table. In this sample the table shows around 220,000 clones, roughly 80% of which occur a single time. In total, the top ten clones hold about 0.2% of the sample.

The source is a girl under 10 years old in good health and CMV-seronegative. The sequencing sample was made of PBMCs.

CDR3 sequence: CASSEEGFYGYTF. The nucleotides read TGTGCCAGCAGTGAAGAGGGGTTCTATGGCTACACCTTC. Recombination joined TRBV6-1 with TRBJ1-2, with TRBD1 tentatively as D gene (5 bases match). V is cut by 1 base and J by 4 bases, and the space between the germline ends is 7 bases. CDR1 MNHNS and CDR2 SASEGT were looked up in the germline V gene. There are 13 amino acids in the CDR3, from cysteine to phenylalanine inclusive. This entry keeps only the CDR3 DNA: 39 bases, framed from base 1.